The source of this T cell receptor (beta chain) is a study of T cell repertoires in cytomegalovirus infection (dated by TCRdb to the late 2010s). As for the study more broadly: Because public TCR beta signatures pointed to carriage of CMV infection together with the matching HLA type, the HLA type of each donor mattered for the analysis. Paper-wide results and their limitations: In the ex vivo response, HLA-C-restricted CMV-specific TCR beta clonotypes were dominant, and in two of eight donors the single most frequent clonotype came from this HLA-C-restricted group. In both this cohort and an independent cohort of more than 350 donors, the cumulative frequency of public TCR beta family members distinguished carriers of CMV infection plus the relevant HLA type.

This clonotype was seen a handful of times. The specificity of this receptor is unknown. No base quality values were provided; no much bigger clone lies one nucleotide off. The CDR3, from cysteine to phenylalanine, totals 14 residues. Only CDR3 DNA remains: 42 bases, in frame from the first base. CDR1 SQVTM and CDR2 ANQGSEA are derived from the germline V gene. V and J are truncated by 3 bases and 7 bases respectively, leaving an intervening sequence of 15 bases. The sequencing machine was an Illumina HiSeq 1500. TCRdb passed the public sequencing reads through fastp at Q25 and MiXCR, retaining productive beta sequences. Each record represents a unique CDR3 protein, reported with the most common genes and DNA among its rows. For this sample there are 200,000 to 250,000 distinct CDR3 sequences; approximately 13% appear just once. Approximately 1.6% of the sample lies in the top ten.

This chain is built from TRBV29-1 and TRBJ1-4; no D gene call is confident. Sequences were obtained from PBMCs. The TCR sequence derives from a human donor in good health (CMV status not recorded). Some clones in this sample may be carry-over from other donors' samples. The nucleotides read TGCAGCGTTGACGTGCGGGCCAGAGGTGAAAAACTGTTTTTT. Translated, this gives CSVDVRARGEKLFF.